This T cell receptor (beta chain) is from a study of vaccination and CD4 T cells after COVID-19. Study summary: Every participant was given two doses of BNT162b2 or mRNA-1273 vaccine.

CD4+ T cells that had been cultured provided DNA sequenced with the Oncomine TCR Beta short-read assay. TCRdb processed the PCR reads anew with MiXCR; each CDR3 protein has one entry. The data hold under 25,000 distinct CDR3 sequences, with 40% to 45% observed a single time. Treatment described: approximately 9-day PBMC culture with coronavirus spike peptide pools or control peptides (ViraFEST assay). A single count supports this clonotype. Its antigen remains unknown. The CDR3 runs 14 residues. Germline CDR1 and CDR2: SGHDN and FVKESK. Trimming removed 4 bases from V and 3 bases from J, with 12 bases in between.

The sequence was collected from a human donor who had recovered from COVID-19. Sequencing was performed on CD4+ T cells from blood, cultured in vitro. The chain couples TRBV14 to TRBJ1-2, with D unresolved. CDR3 sequence (DNA): TGTGCCAGCAGCCGAAGCCCATCTTACTATGGCTACACCTTC. Amino acids: CASSRSPSYYGYTF.